The 8 T cell receptor beta chains listed next were all sequenced from one sample in a study of blood T cell repertoires in COVID-19. Clones were sequenced by immunoSEQ multiplex PCR, and TCRdb holds only the in-frame ones, with some missing. The table has a few hundred thousand clones, around 90% seen once. Sequenced: PBMCs or T cells enriched from blood (not recorded which). The receptors were sampled from a woman aged 18-29 years with acute COVID-19.

The chain is built from TRBV27 and TRBJ1-4, with 11 bases matching TRBD1. The CDR3 is 16 amino acids. Germline V gene lookup returns CDR1 MNHEY and CDR2 SMNVEV (reference sequence). With V trimmed by 2 bases and J by 8 bases, 7 bases remained unmatched. CDR3 sequence reads: CASSLVPGTGGEKLFF. The CDR3 DNA sequence: TGTGCCAGCAGTTTAGTACCCGGGACAGGGGGGGAAAAACTGTTTTTT.

The chain recombines TRBV28 with TRBJ1-4; the D is unclear. CDR3 size: 14 residues. Trimming removed 5 bases from V and 8 bases from J, with 15 bases in between. Per germline, CDR1 MDHEN and CDR2 SYDVKM. The CDR3 bases are TGTGCCAGCAGTGGGCAGCCCAGAACAGAAAAACTGTTTTTT. This translates into CASSGQPRTEKLFF. The whole variable domain, remainder taken from reference TRBV28 and TRBJ1-4, is DVKVTQSSRYLVKRTGEKVFLECVQDMDHENMFWYRQDPGLGLRLIYFSYDVKMKEKGDIPEGYSVSREKKERFSLILESASTNQTSMYLCASSGQPRTEKLFFGSGTQLSVL.

This clone occurred once. The chain employs TRBV27 and TRBJ2-1; 8 bases are a match to TRBD2. The CDR3 is 13 residues long. Germline V gene sequence: CDR1 MNHEY, CDR2 SMNVEV (reference sequence). The junction had 3 bases not matched to a gene; V was cut back by 6 bases and J by 5 bases. CDR3 in DNA: TGTGCCAGCAGGTGGGGACTAGACAATGAGCAGTTCTTC. Its translation is CASRWGLDNEQFF.

This clone was recorded once. This rearrangement joins TRBV24-1 to TRBJ1-5, with D maybe TRBD1 (6 bases). The V end lost 3 bases, the J end lost 6 bases, and 20 bases lay between the germline ends. CDR1 is KGHDR, CDR2 SFDVKD, per germline. The CDR3 spans 17 residues. The CDR3 DNA reads as TGTGCCACCAGTGATCCCCCGGGCGCAGGGGAAAGTCAGCCCCAGCATTTT. Amino acid sequence: CATSDPPGAGESQPQHF.

In this sample, this clone turned up once. The rearrangement links TRBV11-3 to TRBJ1-1; unclear D gene. The V end was cut by 5 bases, the J end by 4 bases, with 14 bases between. The CDR3 sequence is 14 residues long. The germline gives CDR1 SGHNT, CDR2 YENEEA. The CDR3 sequence: CASSPPPGGTEAFF. DNA for the CDR3: TGTGCCAGCAGCCCGCCGCCAGGAGGCACTGAAGCTTTCTTT.

The chain joins TRBV7-6 to TRBJ1-1; TRBD1 aligns across 7 bases. This CDR3 comprises 14 residues. The V and J ends lost 1 base and 7 bases, in that order; junction bases with no gene match: 6. Germline CDR1 is SGHVS and CDR2 is FNYEAQ. The CDR3: CASSLEAGGIEAFF. CDR3 nucleotides: TGTGCCAGCAGCTTAGAGGCAGGGGGTATTGAAGCTTTCTTT.

J is TRBJ2-7 and V is TRBV19, with 7 positions matching TRBD2. This CDR3 is built from 15 residues. Germline lookup yields CDR1 LNHDA and CDR2 SQIVND (reference sequence). After removal of 5 bases from V and 0 bases from J, the junction contained 7 bases not matched to a gene. Here the CDR3 reads CASSPRDYVSYEQYF. CDR3 coding DNA: TGTGCCAGTAGTCCCCGGGACTACGTCTCCTACGAGCAGTACTTC.

V and J are TRBV4-2 and TRBJ2-7; perhaps TRBD2 as D (5 bases). The V end was cut by 7 bases, the J end by 6 bases, with 19 bases between. Germline assignment: CDR1 LGHNA and CDR2 YNFKEQ. The CDR3 totals 14 residues. CDR3 region: CASTVDPGSGEQYF. As DNA, the CDR3 is TGTGCCAGCACTGTCGATCCGGGGTCGGGCGAGCAGTACTTC.